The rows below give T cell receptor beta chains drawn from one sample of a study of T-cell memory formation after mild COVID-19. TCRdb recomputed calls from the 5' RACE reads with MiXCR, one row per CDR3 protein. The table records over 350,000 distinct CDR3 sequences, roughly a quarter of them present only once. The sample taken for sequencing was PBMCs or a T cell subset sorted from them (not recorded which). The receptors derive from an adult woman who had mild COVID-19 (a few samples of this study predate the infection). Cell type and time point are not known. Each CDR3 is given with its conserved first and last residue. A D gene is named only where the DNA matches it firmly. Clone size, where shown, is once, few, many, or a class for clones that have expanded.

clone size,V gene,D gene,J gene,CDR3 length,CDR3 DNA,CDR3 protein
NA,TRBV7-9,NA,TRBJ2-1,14,TGTGCCAGCAGCTCCCCCCGACACTACAATGAGCAGTTCTTC,CASSSPRHYNEQFF
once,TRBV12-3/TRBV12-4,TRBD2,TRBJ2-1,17,TGTGCCAGCAGTTTTTGGGCTAGCGGGGCGAGGTACAATGAGCAGTTCTTC,CASSFWASGARYNEQFF
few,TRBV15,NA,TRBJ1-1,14,TGTGCCACCAGCAGAGGCAGGGGATACACTGAAGCTTTCTTT,CATSRGRGYTEAFF
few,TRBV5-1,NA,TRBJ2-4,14,TGCGCCAGCAGCTTAGGGGTGACTCGGAACATTCAGTACTTC,CASSLGVTRNIQYF
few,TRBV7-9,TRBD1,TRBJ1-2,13,TGTGCCAGCAGCCTGCTGACAGGGAACGGCTACACCTTC,CASSLLTGNGYTF
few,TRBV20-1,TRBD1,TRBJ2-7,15,TGCAGTGCTCCCCTTCGGGACAGAATCTCCTACGAGCAGTACTTC,CSAPLRDRISYEQYF
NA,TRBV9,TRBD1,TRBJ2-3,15,TGTGCCAGCAGCGTAGAAGGGACAGGGGCAGATACGCAGTATTTT,CASSVEGTGADTQYF
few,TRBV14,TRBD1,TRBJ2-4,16,TGTGCCAGCAGCCAAGTTGGACAGGGTCGTGGAAACATTCAGTACTTC,CASSQVGQGRGNIQYF
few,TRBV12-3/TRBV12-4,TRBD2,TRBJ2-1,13,TGTGCCAGCAGTTTCGGACTAGCCACGCGCGGGTTCTTC,CASSFGLATRGFF
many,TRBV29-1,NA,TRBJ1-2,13,TGCAGCGTTGTCCTAGTGGGGATCTATGGCTACACCTTC,CSVVLVGIYGYTF
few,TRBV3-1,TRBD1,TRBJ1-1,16,TGTGCCAGCAGCCAAGAGGCAGGGGGTCTATTCCCCGAAGCTTTCTTT,CASSQEAGGLFPEAFF
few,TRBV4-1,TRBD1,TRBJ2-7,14,TGCGCCAGCAGCCAACCACAGGGGGCCTACGAGCAGTACTTC,CASSQPQGAYEQYF
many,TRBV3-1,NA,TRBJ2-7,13,TGTGCCAGCAGCCAAGACAGAGCCTACGAGCAGTACTTC,CASSQDRAYEQYF
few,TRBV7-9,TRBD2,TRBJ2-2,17,TGTGCCAGCAGCTCGTCGGGGGGAGGCACGAACACCGGGGAGCTGTTTTTT,CASSSSGGGTNTGELFF
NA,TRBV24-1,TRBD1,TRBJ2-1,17,TGTGCCACCAGTGATCCTTCCGGGACAGCAACCTACAATGAGCAGTTCTTC,CATSDPSGTATYNEQFF
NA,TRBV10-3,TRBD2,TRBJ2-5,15,TGTGCCATCAGTGAGGGCGGGAGGGCCAGGGAGACCCAGTACTTC,CAISEGGRARETQYF
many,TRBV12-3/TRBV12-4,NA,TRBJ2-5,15,TGTGCCAGCAGTTTAGTGGGCAGGGGCCAAGAGACCCAGTACTTC,CASSLVGRGQETQYF
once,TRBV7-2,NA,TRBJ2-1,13,TGTGCCAGCAGCCTCGGTGTTGGCGGTGAGCAGTTCTTC,CASSLGVGGEQFF
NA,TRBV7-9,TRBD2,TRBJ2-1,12,TGTTCGGGCGGGGGGCAAAACAATGAGCAGTTCTTC,CSGGGQNNEQFF
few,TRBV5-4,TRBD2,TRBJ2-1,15,TGTGCCAGCAGCTCACAGCGGGAGGCGTGGAATGAGCAGTTCTTC,CASSSQREAWNEQFF
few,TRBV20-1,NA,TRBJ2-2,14,TGCAGTGCTCCTGCGGGGATTAACACCGGGGAGCTGTTTTTT,CSAPAGINTGELFF
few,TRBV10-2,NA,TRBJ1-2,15,TGCGCCAGCAGTGAGTCGGGGGCCGCGGAATACGGCTACACCTTC,CASSESGAAEYGYTF
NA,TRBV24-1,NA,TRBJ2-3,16,TGTGCCACCAGTCCCGTTTCGGGGTTACTCACAGATACGCAGTATTTT,CATSPVSGLLTDTQYF
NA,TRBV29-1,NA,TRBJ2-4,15,TGCAGCGTTGAAGATCGCGGACAAGGGCCATGGATTCAGTACTTC,CSVEDRGQGPWIQYF
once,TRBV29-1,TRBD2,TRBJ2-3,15,TGCAGCGTAGCCGGGACTAGCGGCACCTTTGGTACGCAGTATTTT,CSVAGTSGTFGTQYF
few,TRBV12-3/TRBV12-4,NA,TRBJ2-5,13,TGTGCCAGCAGTTTAGCGCCTCAAACACAGAAATTCTTC,CASSLAPQTQKFF
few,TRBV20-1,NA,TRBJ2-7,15,TGCAGTGCTAGAGGTGGAAGGAGGAGCTCCTACGAGCAGTACTTC,CSARGGRRSSYEQYF
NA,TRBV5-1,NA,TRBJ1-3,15,TGCGCCAGCAGCTTGGCGTCAGACTCTGGAAACACCATATATTTT,CASSLASDSGNTIYF
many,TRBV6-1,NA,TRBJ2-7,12,TGTGCCAGCAGTGAAGGCCCCTACGAGCAGTACTTC,CASSEGPYEQYF
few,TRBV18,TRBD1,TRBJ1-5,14,TGTGCCAGCTCACAAACAGGGGACAATCAGCCCCAGCATTTT,CASSQTGDNQPQHF
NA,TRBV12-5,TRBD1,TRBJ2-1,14,TGTGCTAGTGGTTTGGGACAGGGTCCAAATGAGCAGTTCTTC,CASGLGQGPNEQFF
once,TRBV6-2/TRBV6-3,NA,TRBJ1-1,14,TGTGCCAGCAGTTACGTTCTGGCGAACACTGAGGCTTTCTTT,CASSYVLANTEAFF
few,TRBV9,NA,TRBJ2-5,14,TGTGCCAGCAGCGTAGGAGCGAGCCAAGAGACCCAGTACTTC,CASSVGASQETQYF
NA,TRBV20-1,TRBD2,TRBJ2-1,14,TGCAGTGTCAGGGGGACTAGCGGGAGTGTGGAGCAGTTCTTC,CSVRGTSGSVEQFF
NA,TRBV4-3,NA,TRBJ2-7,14,TGCGCCAGCAGCCAAGTCAACAGGGCCTACGAGCAGTACTTC,CASSQVNRAYEQYF
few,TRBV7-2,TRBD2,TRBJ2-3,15,TGTGCCAGCAGCTTAGCGCTGGCGGGAGCGGATACGCAGTATTTT,CASSLALAGADTQYF
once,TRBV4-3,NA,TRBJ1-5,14,TGCGCCAGCAGCCTCGGGTCCTACCAGGGTGCCCAGCATTTT,CASSLGSYQGAQHF
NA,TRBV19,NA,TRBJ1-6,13,TGTGCCAGTAGTTCAGGGGCTCGATCACCCCTCCACTTT,CASSSGARSPLHF
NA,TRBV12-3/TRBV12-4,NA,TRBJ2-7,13,TGTGCCAGCAGTTTCCACGGGAGCGGGGAGCAGTACTTC,CASSFHGSGEQYF
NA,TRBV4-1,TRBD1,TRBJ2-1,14,TGCGCCAGCAGCCAACTGGACAGGGGATTAGGGCAGTTCTTC,CASSQLDRGLGQFF
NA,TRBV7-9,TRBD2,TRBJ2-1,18,TGTGCCAGCAGCCGAGACTCCGGGACTAGCGGGCGATACAATGAGCAGTTCTTC,CASSRDSGTSGRYNEQFF
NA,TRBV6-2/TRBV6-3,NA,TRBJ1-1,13,TGTGCCAGCAGCTATGACGGCGACACTGAAGCTTTCTTT,CASSYDGDTEAFF
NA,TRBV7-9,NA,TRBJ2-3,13,TGTGCCAGCAGCCCCGGCTGGGTGGATACGCAGTATTTT,CASSPGWVDTQYF
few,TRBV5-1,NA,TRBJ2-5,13,TGCGCCAGCAGCTTGCGGTTACAAGAGACCCAGTACTTC,CASSLRLQETQYF
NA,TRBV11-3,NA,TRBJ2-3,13,TGTGCCAGCAGCTCGACTTTCACAGATACGCAGTATTTT,CASSSTFTDTQYF
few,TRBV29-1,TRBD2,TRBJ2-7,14,TGCAGCGTTGGTTATCTAGCGGGTACCTACGAGCAGTACTTC,CSVGYLAGTYEQYF
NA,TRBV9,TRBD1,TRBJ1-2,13,TGTGCCAGCCGTGGACAGGGCCAATATGGCTACACCTTC,CASRGQGQYGYTF
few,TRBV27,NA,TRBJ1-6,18,TGTGCCAGCAGTGCACGACAGGTTTTAAGCTCCTATAATTCACCCCTCCACTTT,CASSARQVLSSYNSPLHF
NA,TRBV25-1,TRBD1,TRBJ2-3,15,TGTGCCAGCAGTGGGGACAGGGGGCATGAAGATACGCAGTATTTT,CASSGDRGHEDTQYF
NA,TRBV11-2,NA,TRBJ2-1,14,TGTGCCAGCAGCCCCGCCATCCCGGGCACCGAGCAGTTCTTC,CASSPAIPGTEQFF
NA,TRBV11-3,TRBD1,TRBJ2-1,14,TGTGCCAGCAGCTTAACCGGGACAGTCAATGAGCAGTTCTTC,CASSLTGTVNEQFF
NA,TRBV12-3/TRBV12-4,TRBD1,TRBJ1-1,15,TGTGCCAGCAGTTTAGGGACAGGGAGGGGGACTGAAGCTTTCTTT,CASSLGTGRGTEAFF
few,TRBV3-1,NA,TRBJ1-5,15,TGTGCCAGCAGCCAAGGACAGAGAAGCAATCAGCCCCAGCATTTT,CASSQGQRSNQPQHF
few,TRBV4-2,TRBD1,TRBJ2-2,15,TGTGCCAGCAGCCAAGAGCGACAGGGTCCCGGGGAGCTGTTTTTT,CASSQERQGPGELFF
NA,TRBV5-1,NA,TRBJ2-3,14,TGCGCCAGCAGGTTCGCAGGTAGCACAGATACGCAGTATTTT,CASRFAGSTDTQYF
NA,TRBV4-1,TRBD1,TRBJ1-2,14,TGCGCCAGCAGCCGCCGACAGGGGGACTATGGCTACACCTTC,CASSRRQGDYGYTF